The rows below give T cell receptor beta chains drawn from one sample of a study of PD-L1 blockade in urothelial cancer. The method was immunoSEQ multiplex PCR; TCRdb's version includes in-frame clones alone and lacks a portion of them. The sample has 90,000 or so clones; around 90% are singletons. This sample comprised PBMCs, obtained around atezolizumab (anti-PD-L1) treatment. These receptors all stem from a man in his fifties or sixties with urothelial cancer. Each CDR3 is given with its conserved first and last residue. A D gene is named only where the DNA matches it firmly. A clone size is listed for some rows: how often the clone was seen (once, few, many), or a class if it is expanded.

CDR3 DNA | CDR3 protein | CDR3 length | clone size | J gene | V gene | D gene
TGCGCCAGCAGCCGGACAGGGGGCCAGCCCCAGCATTTT | CASSRTGGQPQHF | 13 | - | TRBJ1-5 | TRBV4-1 | TRBD1
TGTGCCAGCAGCCAAGATCGCGTGAACTATGGCTACACCTTC | CASSQDRVNYGYTF | 14 | - | TRBJ1-2 | TRBV4-2 | -
TGTGCCAGCCGTCCAGGAATCCATCAGCCCCAGCATTTT | CASRPGIHQPQHF | 13 | - | TRBJ1-5 | TRBV2 | -
TGTGCCTGGAGTGTACTTGGACAGGAGAACACTGAAGCTTTCTTT | CAWSVLGQENTEAFF | 15 | few | TRBJ1-1 | TRBV30 | TRBD1
TGTGCCAGCAGCTTAACTAGGGGGTTCTACAATGAGCAGTTCTTC | CASSLTRGFYNEQFF | 15 | - | TRBJ2-1 | TRBV7-9 | -
TGTGCCAGCAGCGTAGGTTCAAGCGGGGTCGGGGAGACCCAGTACTTC | CASSVGSSGVGETQYF | 16 | once | TRBJ2-5 | TRBV9 | TRBD2
TGTGCCAGCAGCCTCGGAACTGGGGGGGCGGTTTATGCCGGGGAGCTGTTTTTT | CASSLGTGGAVYAGELFF | 18 | - | TRBJ2-2 | TRBV7-2 | -
TGTGCCAGCATCTCGGGGGGGAGCCGGACTGAGCAGTTCTTC | CASISGGSRTEQFF | 14 | - | TRBJ2-1 | TRBV5-4 | TRBD2
TGTGCCAATCCCGGGAAAACCTACGAGCAGTACTTC | CANPGKTYEQYF | 12 | - | TRBJ2-7 | TRBV10-3 | -
TGTGCCAGCAGTTTAGTTCGGGGAACTGAAGCTTTCTTT | CASSLVRGTEAFF | 13 | - | TRBJ1-1 | TRBV27 | -
TGTGCCAGCTCACCACGACAGGGAGGACACGAGCAGTACTTC | CASSPRQGGHEQYF | 14 | - | TRBJ2-7 | TRBV18 | -
TGCGCCAGCAGCTACGGACAGGGCAATGAGCAGTTCTTC | CASSYGQGNEQFF | 13 | - | TRBJ2-1 | TRBV5-1 | TRBD1
TGTGCCTGGAGTGAGGACAGGGGGTGGGTTAATGAAAAACTGTTTTTT | CAWSEDRGWVNEKLFF | 16 | - | TRBJ1-4 | TRBV30 | TRBD1
TGTGCCAGCACCCCTAGCGGGGCCAACGTCCTGACTTTC | CASTPSGANVLTF | 13 | - | TRBJ2-6 | TRBV7-9 | -
TGTGCCAGCAGCAAGCGGGACAGGGGAAGCCATCTCAGCGGGGCTGACCTAGAGACCCAGTACTTC | CASSKRDRGSHLSGADLETQYF | 22 | few | TRBJ2-5 | TRBV21-1 | -
TGTGCCAGCGGCCACAGCTACGAGCAGTACTTC | CASGHSYEQYF | 11 | once | TRBJ2-7 | TRBV6-5 | -
TGTGCCAGCAGCTTAGGGCAGCGGGGGGGCCCCCGGGAGCTGTTTTTT | CASSLGQRGGPRELFF | 16 | once | TRBJ2-2 | TRBV7-8 | TRBD2
TGTGCCAGCAGCTTACCCCCCCTAGCGGGGACCCAGTACTTC | CASSLPPLAGTQYF | 14 | - | TRBJ2-5 | TRBV7-2 | TRBD2
TGCGCCAGCAGCTTTGGGACAGCCGAGAACACTGAAGCTTTCTTT | CASSFGTAENTEAFF | 15 | - | TRBJ1-1 | TRBV5-1 | TRBD1
TGTGCCAGCAGCCCAGGGATCGACAGGGCGAACACCGGGGAGCTGTTTTTT | CASSPGIDRANTGELFF | 17 | - | TRBJ2-2 | TRBV5-4 | TRBD1
TGTGCCACCAGCAGAGGGAGGGTGCTAGTGAACACTGAAGCTTTCTTT | CATSRGRVLVNTEAFF | 16 | - | TRBJ1-1 | TRBV15 | -
TGTGCCAGCAGCAAGACGACAGGACCTACTAACTATGGCTACACCTTC | CASSKTTGPTNYGYTF | 16 | - | TRBJ1-2 | TRBV9 | -
TGCGCCAGCAGCGGGACAGGGGCTGAAAAACTGTTTTTT | CASSGTGAEKLFF | 13 | - | TRBJ1-4 | TRBV10-2 | TRBD1
TGTGCCAGCAGCGAGGGGGCAGTTGGAGAGACCCAGTACTTC | CASSEGAVGETQYF | 14 | - | TRBJ2-5 | TRBV7-9 | TRBD1
TGTGCCAGCCGCAACAGGGGGACAGGGTGGAGCACCGGGGAGCTGTTTTTT | CASRNRGTGWSTGELFF | 17 | - | TRBJ2-2 | TRBV27 | TRBD1
TGCGCCAGCAGCTACCAACAGGGCTTGAACACTGAAGCTTTCTTT | CASSYQQGLNTEAFF | 15 | - | TRBJ1-1 | TRBV5-1 | -
TGTGCCAGCAGTTACTCCCAGGGATTGGAGACCCAGTACTTC | CASSYSQGLETQYF | 14 | - | TRBJ2-5 | TRBV6-6 | -
TGTGCCTGGCTGGACCTGGCCCCGAGGGGGGCTTTCTTT | CAWLDLAPRGAFF | 13 | - | TRBJ1-1 | TRBV30 | -
TGCGCCAGCAATACGGGGAACAGCAAAAACATTCAGTACTTC | CASNTGNSKNIQYF | 14 | - | TRBJ2-4 | TRBV23-1 | -
TGTGCCAGCAGTCCCGGGGGGATCGAGACCCAGTACTTC | CASSPGGIETQYF | 13 | - | TRBJ2-5 | TRBV7-3 | TRBD2
TGTGCCAGCAATATAGGACTAGGGAGTGAGCAGTTCTTC | CASNIGLGSEQFF | 13 | - | TRBJ2-1 | TRBV2 | TRBD2
TGCGCCAGCAGTCAGAGCGGGGGGATCAATGAGCAGTTCTTC | CASSQSGGINEQFF | 14 | - | TRBJ2-1 | TRBV10-1 | TRBD2
TGCAGCGTTGAACCCTCGGGAAGTAGCACAGATACGCAGTATTTT | CSVEPSGSSTDTQYF | 15 | - | TRBJ2-3 | TRBV29-1 | -
TGTGCCAGTAGTGTCAGCGAGTACAATGAGCAGTTCTTC | CASSVSEYNEQFF | 13 | - | TRBJ2-1 | TRBV19 | -
TGTGCCAGCAGCTCGACAGGGAGAGGGGAAAAACTGTTTTTT | CASSSTGRGEKLFF | 14 | once | TRBJ1-4 | TRBV7-9 | TRBD1
TGTGCCAGCAGCCGCAGGGCCGGGGGGGGATACAATGAGCAGTTCTTC | CASSRRAGGGYNEQFF | 16 | once | TRBJ2-1 | TRBV5-6 | TRBD2
TGTGCCAGCAGTTCCACGGGGTTGTCTGGAAACACCATATATTTT | CASSSTGLSGNTIYF | 15 | - | TRBJ1-3 | TRBV6-5 | -
TGCGCCAGCAGCCAAGCCCCGGGAACCGGGGAGCTGTTTTTT | CASSQAPGTGELFF | 14 | - | TRBJ2-2 | TRBV4-1 | -
TGTGCCAGCTCACCGTGGGCAGGCTCAACGGAGACCCAGTACTTC | CASSPWAGSTETQYF | 15 | - | TRBJ2-5 | TRBV18 | -
TGTGCCAGCAGCCTAAGACAGGGAGACACCATATATTTT | CASSLRQGDTIYF | 13 | once | TRBJ1-3 | TRBV7-2 | TRBD1
TGTGCCAGCAGCTTGGGGGCTAACAATGAGCAGTTCTTC | CASSLGANNEQFF | 13 | - | TRBJ2-1 | TRBV7-3 | -
TGTGCCAGCAGTGGACGGGGGGAGAGCTCTGGAAACACCATATATTTT | CASSGRGESSGNTIYF | 16 | - | TRBJ1-3 | TRBV28 | -
TGTGCCAGCAGCGTAGGGGGGGATTCACCCCTCCACTTT | CASSVGGDSPLHF | 13 | - | TRBJ1-6 | TRBV9 | -
TGTGCCAGCAGCGCGGACAGTTTCCTTAATCAGCCCCAGCATTTT | CASSADSFLNQPQHF | 15 | few | TRBJ1-5 | TRBV25-1 | -
TGTGCCAGCAGTTATCGGGGGGCAGATACGCAGTATTTT | CASSYRGADTQYF | 13 | - | TRBJ2-3 | TRBV7-2 | TRBD2
TGCGCCAGCAGCCCGAGCGATCCGGGACTAGCGGGATCTGGGTGGTTCTTC | CASSPSDPGLAGSGWFF | 17 | once | TRBJ2-1 | TRBV5-1 | TRBD2
TGCGCCAGCAGCTTGGACACAGGGAATTCACCCCTCCACTTT | CASSLDTGNSPLHF | 14 | few | TRBJ1-6 | TRBV5-1 | -
TGTGCCAGTAGTGGGTCCAGGACAGGCCTACTCCACCCCCTCTACACCTTC | CASSGSRTGLLHPLYTF | 17 | - | TRBJ1-2 | TRBV19 | TRBD1
TGTGCCAGCAGGACAGGCCCAAACTATGGCTACACCTTC | CASRTGPNYGYTF | 13 | - | TRBJ1-2 | TRBV28 | -
TGCAGCGTTGAAAGCCTCGGACAGAAGGGCACAGATACGCAGTATTTT | CSVESLGQKGTDTQYF | 16 | - | TRBJ2-3 | TRBV29-1 | -
TGTGCCAGCACACTAGCTAGCTCCTACGAGCAGTACTTC | CASTLASSYEQYF | 13 | - | TRBJ2-7 | TRBV28 | -
TGTGCCAGCAGTTTGATAGGGGTCGAGCAGTACTTC | CASSLIGVEQYF | 12 | - | TRBJ2-7 | TRBV28 | -